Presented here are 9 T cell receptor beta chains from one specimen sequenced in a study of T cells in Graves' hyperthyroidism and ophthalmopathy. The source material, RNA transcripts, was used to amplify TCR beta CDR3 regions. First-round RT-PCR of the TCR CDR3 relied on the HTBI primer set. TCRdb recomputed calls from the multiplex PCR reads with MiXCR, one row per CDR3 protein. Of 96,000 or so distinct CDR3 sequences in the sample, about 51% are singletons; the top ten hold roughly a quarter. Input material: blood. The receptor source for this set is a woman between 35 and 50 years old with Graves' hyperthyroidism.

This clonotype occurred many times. This CDR3 reads CASSFSSGRQGGELFF. The CDR3 nucleotides read TGTGCCAGCAGCTTCTCCAGCGGGAGGCAGGGCGGGGAGCTGTTTTTT. V is TRBV7-2 and J is TRBJ2-2; 9 bases fit TRBD2. Germline values: CDR1 SGHTA, CDR2 FQGNSA. The CDR3 is made up of 16 amino acids. Trimming cost V 3 bases and J 7 bases; bases outside gene matches: 9.

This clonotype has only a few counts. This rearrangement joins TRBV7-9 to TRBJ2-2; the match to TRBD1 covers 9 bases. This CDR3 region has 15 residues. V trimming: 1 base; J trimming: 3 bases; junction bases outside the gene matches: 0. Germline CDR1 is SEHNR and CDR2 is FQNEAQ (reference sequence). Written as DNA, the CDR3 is TGTGCCAGCAGCTTAGGGGACAGGGACACCGGGGAGCTGTTTTTT. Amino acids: CASSLGDRDTGELFF.

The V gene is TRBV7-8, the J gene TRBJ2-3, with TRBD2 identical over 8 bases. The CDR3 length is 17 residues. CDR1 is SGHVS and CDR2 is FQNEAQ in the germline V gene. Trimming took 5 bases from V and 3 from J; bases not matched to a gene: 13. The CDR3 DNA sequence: TGTGCCAGCAGCCAATGGGGGCAGCGGGAGACTACAGATACGCAGTATTTT. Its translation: CASSQWGQRETTDTQYF.

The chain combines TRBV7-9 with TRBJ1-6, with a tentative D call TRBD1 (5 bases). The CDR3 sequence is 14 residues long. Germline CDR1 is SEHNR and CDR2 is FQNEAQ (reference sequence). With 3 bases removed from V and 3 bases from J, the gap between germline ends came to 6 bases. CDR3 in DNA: TGTGCCAGCAGCTTGGGACTCTATAATTCACCCCTCCACTTT. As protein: CASSLGLYNSPLHF.

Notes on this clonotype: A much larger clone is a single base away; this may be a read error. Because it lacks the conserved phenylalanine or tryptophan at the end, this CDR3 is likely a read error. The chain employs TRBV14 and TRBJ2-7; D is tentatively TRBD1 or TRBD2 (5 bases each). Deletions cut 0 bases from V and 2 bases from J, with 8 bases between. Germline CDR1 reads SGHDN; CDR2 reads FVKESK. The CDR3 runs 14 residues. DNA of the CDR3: TGTGCCAGCAGCCAAGATATGGGGGCCTACGAGCAGTACTCC. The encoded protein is CASSQDMGAYEQYS.

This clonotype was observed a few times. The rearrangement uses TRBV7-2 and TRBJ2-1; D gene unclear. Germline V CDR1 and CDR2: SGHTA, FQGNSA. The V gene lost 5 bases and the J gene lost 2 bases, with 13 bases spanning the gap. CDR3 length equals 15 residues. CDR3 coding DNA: TGTGCCAGCAGCCCGAGCGCGGAGCCCTACAATGAGCAGTTCTTC. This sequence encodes CASSPSAEPYNEQFF.

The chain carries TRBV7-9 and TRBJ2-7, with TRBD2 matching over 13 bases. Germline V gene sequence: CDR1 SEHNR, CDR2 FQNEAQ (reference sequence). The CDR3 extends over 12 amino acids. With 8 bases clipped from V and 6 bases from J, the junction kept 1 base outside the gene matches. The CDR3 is CASGLAGAEQYF. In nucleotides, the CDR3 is TGTGCCAGCGGACTAGCGGGAGCCGAGCAGTACTTC.

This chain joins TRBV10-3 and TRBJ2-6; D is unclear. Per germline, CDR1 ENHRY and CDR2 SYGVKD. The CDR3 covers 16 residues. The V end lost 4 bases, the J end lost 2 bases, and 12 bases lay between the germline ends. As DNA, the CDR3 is TGTGCCATCAGTGCGGCCGGAGACACTGGGGCCAACGTCCTGACTTTC. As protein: CAISAAGDTGANVLTF.

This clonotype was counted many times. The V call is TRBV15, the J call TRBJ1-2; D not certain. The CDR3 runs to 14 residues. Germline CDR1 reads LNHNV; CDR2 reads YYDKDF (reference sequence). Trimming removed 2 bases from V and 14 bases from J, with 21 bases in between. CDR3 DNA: TGTGCCACCAGCAGACCCGGGCCGGACGGCATTCCGACCTTC. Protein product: CATSRPGPDGIPTF.